This TCR beta chain comes out of a study of metastatic and nonmetastatic thyroid tumors. The V gene's germline CDR1 is DFQATT and CDR2 SNEGSKA (reference sequence). V lost 2 bases and J lost 8, with 12 bases in between. CDR3 size: 12 residues. Many counts were recorded for this clone. At the DNA level, this CDR3 is encoded by other sequences in the same sample as well. Treatment of any kind had been given to no patient before thyroid surgery. TCRdb re-called the PCR reads through MiXCR. The sample has around 24,000 clones, roughly an eighth seen once. The sequenced sample consisted of blood. This receptor was identified in a female donor with papillary thyroid cancer or a benign thyroid nodule (not recorded which). Some clones in this sample may be carry-over from other donors' samples. This sequence joins TRBV20-1 and TRBJ1-2; no clear D gene. CDR3 bases: TGCAGTGCTAGACACCACTCATTGGGCTACACCTTC. Protein sequence: CSARHHSLGYTF.